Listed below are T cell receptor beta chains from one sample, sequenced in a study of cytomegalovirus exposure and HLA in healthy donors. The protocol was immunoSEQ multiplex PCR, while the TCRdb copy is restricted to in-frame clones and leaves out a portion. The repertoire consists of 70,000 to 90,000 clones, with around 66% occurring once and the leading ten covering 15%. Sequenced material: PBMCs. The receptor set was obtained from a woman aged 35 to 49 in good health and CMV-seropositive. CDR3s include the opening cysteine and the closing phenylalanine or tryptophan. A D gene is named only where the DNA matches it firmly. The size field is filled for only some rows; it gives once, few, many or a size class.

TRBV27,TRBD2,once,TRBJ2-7,TGTGCCAGCAGTTTCGCCGGGACTAGCGGCTCCTACGAGCAGTACTTC,CASSFAGTSGSYEQYF
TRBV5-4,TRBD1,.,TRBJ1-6,TGTGCCAGCAGCTTGGGGACAGGGAATTCACCCCTCCACTTT,CASSLGTGNSPLHF
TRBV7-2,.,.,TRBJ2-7,TGTGCCAGCAGCTCACTTATCCACGAGCAGTACTTC,CASSSLIHEQYF
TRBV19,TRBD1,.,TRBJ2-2,TGTGCCAGTAGTTCGGACAGGGTGGACACCGGGGAGCTGTTTTTT,CASSSDRVDTGELFF
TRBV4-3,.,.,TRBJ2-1,TGCGCCAGCAGCCAAGGGAGGCTTCTTAACAATGAGCAGTTCTTC,CASSQGRLLNNEQFF
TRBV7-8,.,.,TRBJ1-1,TGTGCCAGCAGCTTTTACAGGGTTGGCACTGAAGCTTTCTTT,CASSFYRVGTEAFF
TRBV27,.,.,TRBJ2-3,TGTGCCAGCAGCGGACAAAACACAGATACGCAGTATTTT,CASSGQNTDTQYF
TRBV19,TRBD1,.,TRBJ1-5,TGTGCCAGTACCCCTGGCACCGGGACAGGATTCAATCAGCCCCAGCATTTT,CASTPGTGTGFNQPQHF
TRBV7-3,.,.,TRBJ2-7,TGTGCCAGCAGCTTATGGCCAGGGGCCTCCTACGAGCAGTACTTC,CASSLWPGASYEQYF
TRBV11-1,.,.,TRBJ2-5,TGTGCCAGCAGCTCTCGTCCCCGAGAGACCCAGTACTTC,CASSSRPRETQYF
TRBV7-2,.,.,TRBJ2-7,TGTGCCAGCAGCCCCCACGGACAGATTAGCTCCTACGAGCAGTACTTC,CASSPHGQISSYEQYF
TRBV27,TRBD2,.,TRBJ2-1,TGTGCCAGCAGTTTTCTAGCGGGAGGGCCGACCGATGAGCAGTTCTTC,CASSFLAGGPTDEQFF
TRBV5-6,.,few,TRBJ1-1,TGTGCCAGCAGCTTGTCTATCGGGGAGCGCGTGAACACTGAAGCTTTCTTT,CASSLSIGERVNTEAFF
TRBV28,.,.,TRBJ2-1,TGTGCCAGCAGCAGACTAGAGTACAATGAGCAGTTCTTC,CASSRLEYNEQFF
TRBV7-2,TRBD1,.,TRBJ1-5,TGTGCCAGCAACCCGGGACAGGGTCCGAATCAGCCCCAGCATTTT,CASNPGQGPNQPQHF
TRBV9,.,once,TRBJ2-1,TGTGCCAGCAGCGTAAGGGGTAGCGGAGGCAATGAGCAGTTCTTC,CASSVRGSGGNEQFF
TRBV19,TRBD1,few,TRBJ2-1,TGTGCCAGTCAGGACAGGGGAAGGAGGGATGAGCAGTTCTTC,CASQDRGRRDEQFF
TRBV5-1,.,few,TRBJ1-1,TGCGCCAGCAGCTTCACAGCGAACACTGAAGCTTTCTTT,CASSFTANTEAFF
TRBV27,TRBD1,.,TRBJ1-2,TGTGCCAGCAGGGAGACAGGGGGCCGTGGCTACACCTTC,CASRETGGRGYTF
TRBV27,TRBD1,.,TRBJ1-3,TGTGCCAGCAGCCCGGACAGGGGCCACACCATATATTTT,CASSPDRGHTIYF
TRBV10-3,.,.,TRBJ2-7,TGTGCCATCAGTGATCTTGCCCAGGGAATACACGAGCAGTACTTC,CAISDLAQGIHEQYF
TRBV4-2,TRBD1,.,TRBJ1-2,TGTGCCAGCAGCCAAAGGTCAACAGGGGGGAACTATGGCTACACCTTC,CASSQRSTGGNYGYTF
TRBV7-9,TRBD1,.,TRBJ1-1,TGTGCCAGCAGCCCGGACAGGGGAAGGACTGAAGCTTTCTTT,CASSPDRGRTEAFF
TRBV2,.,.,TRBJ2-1,TGTGCCAGCAGTGATGCTATCAGGGACAATGAGCAGTTCTTC,CASSDAIRDNEQFF
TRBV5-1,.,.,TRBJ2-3,TGCGCCAGCAGCACTGGACTAATTGGCGGAGATACGCAGTATTTT,CASSTGLIGGDTQYF
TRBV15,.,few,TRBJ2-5,TGTGCCACCAGCAGAGTTGGAGACCAAGAGACCCAGTACTTC,CATSRVGDQETQYF
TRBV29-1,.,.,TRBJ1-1,TGCAGCGTTGATTGGGGCGATACTGAAGCTTTCTTT,CSVDWGDTEAFF
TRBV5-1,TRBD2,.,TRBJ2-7,TGCGCCAGCAGCTTGGGGACTAGCGGGAGTGGCGAGCAGTACTTC,CASSLGTSGSGEQYF
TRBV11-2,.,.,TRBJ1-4,TGTGCCAGCAGCTTAGATGGGGCAGGGGTTACTAATGAAAAACTGTTTTTT,CASSLDGAGVTNEKLFF
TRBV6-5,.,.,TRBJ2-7,TGTGCCAGCAGTTACCTATACGAGCAGTACTTC,CASSYLYEQYF
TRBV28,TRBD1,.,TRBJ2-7,TGTGCCAGCAGTCCTTGGGGACAGGAAAGCTCCTACGAGCAGTACTTC,CASSPWGQESSYEQYF
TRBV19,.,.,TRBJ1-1,TGTGCCAGTAGCCCGGTGAGGGGGGGCGCCCGGGAAGCTTTCTTT,CASSPVRGGAREAFF
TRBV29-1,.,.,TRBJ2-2,TGCAGCGTTTGGCAGGGGCGTACCGGGGAGCTGTTTTTT,CSVWQGRTGELFF